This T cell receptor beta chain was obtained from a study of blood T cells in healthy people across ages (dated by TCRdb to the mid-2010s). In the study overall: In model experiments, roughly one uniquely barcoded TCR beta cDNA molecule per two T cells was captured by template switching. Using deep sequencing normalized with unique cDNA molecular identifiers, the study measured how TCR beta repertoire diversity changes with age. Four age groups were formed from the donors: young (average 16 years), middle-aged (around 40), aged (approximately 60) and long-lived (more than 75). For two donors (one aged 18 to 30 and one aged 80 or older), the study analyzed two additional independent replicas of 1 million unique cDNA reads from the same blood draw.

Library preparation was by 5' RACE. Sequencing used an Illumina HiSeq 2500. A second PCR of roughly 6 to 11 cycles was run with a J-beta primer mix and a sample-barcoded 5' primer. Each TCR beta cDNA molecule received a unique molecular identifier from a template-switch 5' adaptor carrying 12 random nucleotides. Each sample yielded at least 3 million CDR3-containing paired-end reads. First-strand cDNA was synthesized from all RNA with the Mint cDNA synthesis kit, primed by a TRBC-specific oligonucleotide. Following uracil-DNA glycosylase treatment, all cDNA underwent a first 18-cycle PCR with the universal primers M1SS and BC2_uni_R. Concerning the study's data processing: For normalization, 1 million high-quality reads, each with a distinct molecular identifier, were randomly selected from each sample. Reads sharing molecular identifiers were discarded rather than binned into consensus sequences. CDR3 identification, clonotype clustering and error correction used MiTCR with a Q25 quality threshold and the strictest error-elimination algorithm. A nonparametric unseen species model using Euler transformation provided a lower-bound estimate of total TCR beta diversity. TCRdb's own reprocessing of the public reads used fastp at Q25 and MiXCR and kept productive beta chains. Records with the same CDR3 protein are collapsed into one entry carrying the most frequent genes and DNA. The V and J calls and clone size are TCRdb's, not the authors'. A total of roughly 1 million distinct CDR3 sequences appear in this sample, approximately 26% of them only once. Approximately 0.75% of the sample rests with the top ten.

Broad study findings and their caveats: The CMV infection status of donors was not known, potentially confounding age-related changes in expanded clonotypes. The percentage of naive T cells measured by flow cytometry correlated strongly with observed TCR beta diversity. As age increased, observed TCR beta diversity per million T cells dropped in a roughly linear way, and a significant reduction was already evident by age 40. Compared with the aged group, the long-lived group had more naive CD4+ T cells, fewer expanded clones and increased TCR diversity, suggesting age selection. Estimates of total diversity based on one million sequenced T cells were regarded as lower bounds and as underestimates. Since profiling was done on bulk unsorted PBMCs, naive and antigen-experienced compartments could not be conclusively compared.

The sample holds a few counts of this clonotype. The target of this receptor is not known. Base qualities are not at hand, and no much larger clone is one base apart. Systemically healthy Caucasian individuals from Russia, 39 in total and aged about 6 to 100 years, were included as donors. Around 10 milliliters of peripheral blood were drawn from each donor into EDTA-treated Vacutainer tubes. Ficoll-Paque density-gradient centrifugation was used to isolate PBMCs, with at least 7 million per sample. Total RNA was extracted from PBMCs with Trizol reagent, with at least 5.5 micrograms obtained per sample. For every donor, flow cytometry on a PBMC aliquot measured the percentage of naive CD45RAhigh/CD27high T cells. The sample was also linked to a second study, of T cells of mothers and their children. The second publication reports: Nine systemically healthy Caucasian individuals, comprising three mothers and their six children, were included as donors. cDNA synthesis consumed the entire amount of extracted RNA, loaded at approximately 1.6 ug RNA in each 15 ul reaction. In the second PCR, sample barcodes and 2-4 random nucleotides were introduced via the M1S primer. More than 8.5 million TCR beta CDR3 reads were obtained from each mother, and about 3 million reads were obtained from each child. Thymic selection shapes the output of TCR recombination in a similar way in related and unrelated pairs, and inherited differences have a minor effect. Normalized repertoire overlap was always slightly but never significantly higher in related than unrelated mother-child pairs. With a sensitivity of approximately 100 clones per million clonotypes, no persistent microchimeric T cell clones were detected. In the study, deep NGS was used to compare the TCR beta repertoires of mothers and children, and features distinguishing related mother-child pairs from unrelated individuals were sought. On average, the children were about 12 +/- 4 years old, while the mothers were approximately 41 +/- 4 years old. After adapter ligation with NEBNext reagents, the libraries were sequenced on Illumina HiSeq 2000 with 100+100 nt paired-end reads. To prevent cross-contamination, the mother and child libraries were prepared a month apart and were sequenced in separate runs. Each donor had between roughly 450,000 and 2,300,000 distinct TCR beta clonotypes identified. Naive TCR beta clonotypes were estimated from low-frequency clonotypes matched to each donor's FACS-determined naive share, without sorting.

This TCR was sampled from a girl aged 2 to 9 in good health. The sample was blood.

In nucleotide form, the sequence is TGTGCCAGCAGCGATCGACAGGATAACTATGGCTACACCTTC. Its amino acids are CASSDRQDNYGYTF. This chain is built from TRBV6-5 and TRBJ1-2; tentative D gene TRBD1, with 6 bases matching. Trimming removed 6 bases from V and 1 base from J, leaving 12 bases between the germline ends. The germline V gene provides CDR1 MNHEY and CDR2 SVGAGI. Measured from the cysteine to the phenylalanine, the CDR3 is 14 residues long. This entry keeps only the CDR3 DNA: 42 bases, framed from base 1.